This note documents a single T cell receptor beta chain sequence. What it binds is not known. The sample comes from a study of post-analysis software for immune sequencing data. For the study at large: Relapsing-remitting, secondary progressive and progressive-relapsing forms made up the multiple sclerosis disease courses. The study's findings and limits: Controls' normalized Chao1 diversity significantly exceeded that of multiple sclerosis patients. Those samples that were prepared in the same batch co-clustered strongly by F measure. There were a few TRBV segments more frequent in patients than controls, and TRBV5-6, TRBV5-1 and TRBV20-1 were among them.

Prepared TCR beta cDNA libraries contained unique molecular identifiers. The yield from about 1 to 10 million T cells was approximately 500,000 cDNA molecules in total. MiXCR was run by TCRdb on the PCR reads, yielding one entry per CDR3 protein. The sample shows hundreds of thousands of distinct CDR3 sequences, 55% to 60% of them seen only once. The CDR3 sequence is 14 residues long. Germline CDR1 reads GTSNPN; CDR2 reads SVGIG (reference sequence). The germline V and J ends were trimmed by 3 bases and 1 base, with 13 bases remaining between them. Sequencing was done on a sample of blood. The TCR originated in a girl aged 2 to 9 with multiple sclerosis. The J gene is TRBJ2-7, the V gene TRBV30; D unresolved. CDR3 in amino acids: CAWSVLLGSYEQYF. The CDR3 DNA sequence: TGTGCCTGGAGCGTCCTTTTGGGTTCCTACGAGCAGTACTTC.